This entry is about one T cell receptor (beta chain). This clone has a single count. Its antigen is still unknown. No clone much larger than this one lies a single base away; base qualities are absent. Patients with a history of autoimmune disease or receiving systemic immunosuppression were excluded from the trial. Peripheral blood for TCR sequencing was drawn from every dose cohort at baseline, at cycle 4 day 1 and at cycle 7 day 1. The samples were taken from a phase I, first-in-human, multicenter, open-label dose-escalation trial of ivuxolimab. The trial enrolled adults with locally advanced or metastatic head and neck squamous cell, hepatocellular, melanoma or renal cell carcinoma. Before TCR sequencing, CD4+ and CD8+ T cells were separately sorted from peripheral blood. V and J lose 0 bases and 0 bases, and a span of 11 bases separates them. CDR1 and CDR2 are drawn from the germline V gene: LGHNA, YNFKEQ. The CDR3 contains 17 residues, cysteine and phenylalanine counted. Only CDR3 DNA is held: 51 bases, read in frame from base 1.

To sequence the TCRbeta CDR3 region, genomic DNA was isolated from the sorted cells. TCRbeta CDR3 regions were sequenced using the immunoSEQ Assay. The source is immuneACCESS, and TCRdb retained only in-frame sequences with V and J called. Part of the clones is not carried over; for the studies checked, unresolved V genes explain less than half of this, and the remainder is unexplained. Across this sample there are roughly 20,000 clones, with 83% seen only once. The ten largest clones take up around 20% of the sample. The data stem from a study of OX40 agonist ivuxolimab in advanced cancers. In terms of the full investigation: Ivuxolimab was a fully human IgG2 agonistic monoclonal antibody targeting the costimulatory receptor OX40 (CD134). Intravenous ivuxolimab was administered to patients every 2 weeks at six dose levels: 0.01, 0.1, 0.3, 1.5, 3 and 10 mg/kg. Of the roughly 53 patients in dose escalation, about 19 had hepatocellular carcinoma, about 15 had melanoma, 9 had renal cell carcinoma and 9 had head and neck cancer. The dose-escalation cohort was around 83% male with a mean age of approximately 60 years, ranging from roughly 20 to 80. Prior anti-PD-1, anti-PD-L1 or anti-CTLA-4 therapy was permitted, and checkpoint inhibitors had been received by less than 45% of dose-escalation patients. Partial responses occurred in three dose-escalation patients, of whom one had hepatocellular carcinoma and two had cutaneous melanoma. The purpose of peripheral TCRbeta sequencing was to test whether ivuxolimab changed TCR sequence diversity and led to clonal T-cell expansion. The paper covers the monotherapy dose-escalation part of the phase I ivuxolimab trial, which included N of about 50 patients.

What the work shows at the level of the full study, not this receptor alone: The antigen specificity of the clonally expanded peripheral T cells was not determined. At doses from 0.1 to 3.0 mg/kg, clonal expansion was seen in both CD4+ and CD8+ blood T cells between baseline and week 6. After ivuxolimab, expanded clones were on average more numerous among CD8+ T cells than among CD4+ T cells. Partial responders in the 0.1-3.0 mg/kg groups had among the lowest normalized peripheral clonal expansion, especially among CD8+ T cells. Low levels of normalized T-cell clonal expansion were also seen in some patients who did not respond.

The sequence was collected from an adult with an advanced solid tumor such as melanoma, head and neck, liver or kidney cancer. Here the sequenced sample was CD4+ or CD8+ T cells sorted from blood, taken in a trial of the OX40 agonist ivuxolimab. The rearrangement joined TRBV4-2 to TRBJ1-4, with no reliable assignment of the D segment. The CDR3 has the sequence CASSQDPHGATNEKLFF. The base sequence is TGTGCCAGCAGCCAAGACCCCCATGGTGCAACTAATGAAAAACTGTTTTTT.